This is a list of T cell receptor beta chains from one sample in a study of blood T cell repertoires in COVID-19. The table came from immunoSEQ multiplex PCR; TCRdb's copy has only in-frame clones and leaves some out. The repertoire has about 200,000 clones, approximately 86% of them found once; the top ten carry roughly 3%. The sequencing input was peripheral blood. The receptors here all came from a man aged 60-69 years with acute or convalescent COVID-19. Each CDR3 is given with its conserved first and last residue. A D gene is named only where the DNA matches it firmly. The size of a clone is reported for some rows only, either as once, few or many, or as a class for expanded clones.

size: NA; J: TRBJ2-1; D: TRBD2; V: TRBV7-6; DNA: TGTGCCAGCAGCCCTCGGACGGGGGGGCAAGGTGAGCAGTTCTTC; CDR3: CASSPRTGGQGEQFF
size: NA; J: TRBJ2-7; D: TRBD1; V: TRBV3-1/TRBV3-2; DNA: TGTGCCAGCAGCCCGCACCGGACAGGGAAGGGGGAGCAGTACTTC; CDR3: CASSPHRTGKGEQYF
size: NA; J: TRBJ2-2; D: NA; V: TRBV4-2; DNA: TGTGCCAGCAGCCAAGAGGGGTTTCGGGGTAACACCGGGGAGCTGTTTTTT; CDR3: CASSQEGFRGNTGELFF
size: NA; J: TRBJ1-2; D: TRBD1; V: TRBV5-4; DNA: TGTGCCAGCAGCTTGGGGGGCAGGGGGCTAGTTAACTATGGCTACACCTTC; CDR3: CASSLGGRGLVNYGYTF
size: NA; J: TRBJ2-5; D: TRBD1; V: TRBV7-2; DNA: TGTGCCAGCAGCTCCCGACAGGGTATGGAGACCCAGTACTTC; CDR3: CASSSRQGMETQYF
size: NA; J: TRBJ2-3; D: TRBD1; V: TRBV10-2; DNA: TGCGCCAGCAGTGAGTCTCACAGGGGAGATGGAGGTACGCAGTATTTT; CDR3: CASSESHRGDGGTQYF
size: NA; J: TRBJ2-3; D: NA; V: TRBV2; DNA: TGTGCCAGCAGAGGGGGCGGGAGGGATACGCAGTATTTT; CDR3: CASRGGGRDTQYF
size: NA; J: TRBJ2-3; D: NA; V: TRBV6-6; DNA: TGTGCCAGCAGTCACCGGGGAGATACGCAGTATTTT; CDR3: CASSHRGDTQYF
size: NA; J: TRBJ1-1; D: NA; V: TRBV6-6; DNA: TGTGCCAGCAGTTACTCATCCATGGGCAGGTCCACTGAAGCTTTCTTT; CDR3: CASSYSSMGRSTEAFF
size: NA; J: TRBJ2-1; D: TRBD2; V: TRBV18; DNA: TGTGCCAGCTCACCACTAGCGGGGGGGATGGTCCCCTACAATGAGCAGTTCTTC; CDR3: CASSPLAGGMVPYNEQFF
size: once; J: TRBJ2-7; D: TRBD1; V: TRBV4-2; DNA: TGTGCCAGCAGCTACCCGGACAGGGGATCCTACGAGCAGTACTTC; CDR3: CASSYPDRGSYEQYF
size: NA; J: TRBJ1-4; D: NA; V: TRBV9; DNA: TGTGCCAGCAGCGCGCAGGGGACTAATGAAAAACTGTTTTTT; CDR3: CASSAQGTNEKLFF
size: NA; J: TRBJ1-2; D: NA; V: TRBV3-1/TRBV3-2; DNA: TGTGCCAGCAGCCGCCCGGGAGGGTTTGATGGCTACACCTTC; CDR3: CASSRPGGFDGYTF
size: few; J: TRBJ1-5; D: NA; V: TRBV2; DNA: TGTGCCAGCAGTGAATTGCCAGGCCAGCCCCAGCATTTT; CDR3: CASSELPGQPQHF
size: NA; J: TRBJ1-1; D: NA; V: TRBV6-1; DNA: TGTGCCAGCAGTGAGGCCCAAGGCAGGGGGAACACTGAAGCTTTCTTT; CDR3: CASSEAQGRGNTEAFF
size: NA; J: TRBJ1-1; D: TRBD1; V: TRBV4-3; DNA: TGCGCCAGCAGCCAAGATACCAGGGGGCGCGGGAAGCGTGCTGAAGCTTTCTTT; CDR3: CASSQDTRGRGKRAEAFF
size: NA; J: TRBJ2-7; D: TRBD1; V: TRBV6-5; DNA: TGTGCCAGCAGTTACGGCCCCCCGACAGGGAACCACGAGCAGTACTTC; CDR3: CASSYGPPTGNHEQYF
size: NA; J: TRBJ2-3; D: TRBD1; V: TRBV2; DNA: TGTGCCAGCATTCCCCGGACAGGAAACACAGATACGCAGTATTTT; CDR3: CASIPRTGNTDTQYF
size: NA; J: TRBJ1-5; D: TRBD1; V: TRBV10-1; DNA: TGCGCCAGCAGCCCGGGACAGGGCGGGAGACGCGATTTGCGGCGGAGCAATCAGCCCCAGCATTTT; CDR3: CASSPGQGGRRDLRRSNQPQHF
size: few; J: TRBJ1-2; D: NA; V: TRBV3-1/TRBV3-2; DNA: TGTGCCAGCAGCCAAGCGGTGCAGGGCAGGTACTATGGCTACACCTTC; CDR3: CASSQAVQGRYYGYTF
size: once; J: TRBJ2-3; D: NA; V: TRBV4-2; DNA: TGTGCCAGCAGCCAAACCGGGACTCCAGCGACGCAGTATTTT; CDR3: CASSQTGTPATQYF
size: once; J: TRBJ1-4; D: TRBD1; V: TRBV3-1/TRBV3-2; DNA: TGTGCCAGCAGCCTGGATCGACGGGGACAGGGGAATGAAAAACTGTTTTTT; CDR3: CASSLDRRGQGNEKLFF
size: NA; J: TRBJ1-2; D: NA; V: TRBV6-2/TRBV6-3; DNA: TGTGCCAGCAGTGACGATCTCGGGGGCTACACCTTC; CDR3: CASSDDLGGYTF
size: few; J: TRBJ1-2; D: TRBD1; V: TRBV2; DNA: TGTGCCAGCAGTGATCGGGACAGAAGGAGTGGCTACACCTTC; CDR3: CASSDRDRRSGYTF
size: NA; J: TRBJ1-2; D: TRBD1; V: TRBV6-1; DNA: TGTGCCAGCAGTGAGCCAGGGGGGAACTATGGCTACACCTTC; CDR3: CASSEPGGNYGYTF
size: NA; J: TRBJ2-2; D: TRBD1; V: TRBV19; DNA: TGTGCCAGTAGTACAGGGGGCCGTACCGGGGAGCTGTTTTTT; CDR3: CASSTGGRTGELFF
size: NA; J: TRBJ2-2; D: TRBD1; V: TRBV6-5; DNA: TGTGCCAGTCGGGACAGTAACACCGGGGAGCTGTTTTTT; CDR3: CASRDSNTGELFF
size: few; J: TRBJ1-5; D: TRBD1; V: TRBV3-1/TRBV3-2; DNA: TGTGCCAGCAGCCCAGACGGACAGGGGATCAATCAGCCCCAGCATTTT; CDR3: CASSPDGQGINQPQHF
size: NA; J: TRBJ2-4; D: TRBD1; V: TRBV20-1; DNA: TGCAGTGCTAGTCTCCCAATGACAGGGGTGGGGAACATTCAGTACTTC; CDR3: CSASLPMTGVGNIQYF
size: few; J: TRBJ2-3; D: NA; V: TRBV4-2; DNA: TGTGCCAGCAGCGCTCCAGGGCGGGGTTCTAGCACAGATACGCAGTATTTT; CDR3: CASSAPGRGSSTDTQYF
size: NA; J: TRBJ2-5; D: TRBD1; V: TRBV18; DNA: TGTGCCAGCTCAACAGGGGTCCAAGAGACCCAGTACTTC; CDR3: CASSTGVQETQYF
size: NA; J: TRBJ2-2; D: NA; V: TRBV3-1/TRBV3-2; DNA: TGTGCCAGCCGACAGGACCCTAACACCGGGGAGCTGTTTTTT; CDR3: CASRQDPNTGELFF
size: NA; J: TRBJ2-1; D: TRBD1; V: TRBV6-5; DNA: TGTGCCAGCAGGTCCCCCCGGACAGGGAAGGGTGAGCAGTTCTTC; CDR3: CASRSPRTGKGEQFF
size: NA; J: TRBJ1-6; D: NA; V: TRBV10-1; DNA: TGCGCCAGCAGTGACAGGGATCGGTCACCCCTCCACTTT; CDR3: CASSDRDRSPLHF
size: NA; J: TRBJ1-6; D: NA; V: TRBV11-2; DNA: TGTGCCAGCAGCTTCGGGGGGGGTCCCCTCCACTTT; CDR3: CASSFGGGPLHF
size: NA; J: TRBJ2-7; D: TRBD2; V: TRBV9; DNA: TGTGCCAGCAGCGTAGCTACTAGCGGGGGACCCTACGAGCAGTACTTC; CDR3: CASSVATSGGPYEQYF
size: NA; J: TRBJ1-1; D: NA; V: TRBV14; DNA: TGTGCCAGCAGCCAGAGACCCAGGGCGGACACTGAAGCTTTCTTT; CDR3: CASSQRPRADTEAFF
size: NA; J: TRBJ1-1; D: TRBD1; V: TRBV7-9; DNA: TGTGCCAGCAGCTTAGGGACAGGATGGCTGGAGGCTTTCTTT; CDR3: CASSLGTGWLEAFF
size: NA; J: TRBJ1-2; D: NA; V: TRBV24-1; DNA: TGTGCCACCAGTGATTTGCAGGGCTACACCTTC; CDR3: CATSDLQGYTF
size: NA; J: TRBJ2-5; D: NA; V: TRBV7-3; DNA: TGTGCCAGCAGCTTTAGCAGGGGACAAGAGACCCAGTACTTC; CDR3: CASSFSRGQETQYF
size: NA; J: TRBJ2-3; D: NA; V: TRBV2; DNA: TGTGCCAGCAGTGGGGGGGTGTCAGATACGCAGTATTTT; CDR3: CASSGGVSDTQYF
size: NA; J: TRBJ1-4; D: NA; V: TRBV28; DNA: TGTGCCAGCCGCCGCTGGGGGGGAACTAATGAAAAACTGTTTTTT; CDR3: CASRRWGGTNEKLFF
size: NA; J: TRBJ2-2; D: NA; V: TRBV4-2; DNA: TGTGCCAGCAGCCAAGATCTTGGAGGAGCCTCCCCCGGGGAGCTGTTTTTT; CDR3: CASSQDLGGASPGELFF
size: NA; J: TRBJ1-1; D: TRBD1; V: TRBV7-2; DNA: TGTGCCAGCAGCCTCGTGGGACAGGGAGCTTTCTTT; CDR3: CASSLVGQGAFF
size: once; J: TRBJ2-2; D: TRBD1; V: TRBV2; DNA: TGTGCCAGCAGGCGTACGACAGGGGGGGTCGGGGAGCTGTTTTTT; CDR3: CASRRTTGGVGELFF
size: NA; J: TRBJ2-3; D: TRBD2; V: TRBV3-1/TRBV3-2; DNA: TGTGCCAGCAGCCAAGAGCTAAGCGGGGGTATCACAGATACGCAGTATTTT; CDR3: CASSQELSGGITDTQYF
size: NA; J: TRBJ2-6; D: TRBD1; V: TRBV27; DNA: TGTGCCAGCAGTTCCCGAGGGACAGGGGGCGCAGCTGGGGCCAACGTCCTGACTTTC; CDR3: CASSSRGTGGAAGANVLTF
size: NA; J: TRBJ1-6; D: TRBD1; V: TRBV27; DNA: TGTGCCAGCAGAGGGGGTGGGGACAGGGCAAATTCACCCCTCCACTTT; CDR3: CASRGGGDRANSPLHF
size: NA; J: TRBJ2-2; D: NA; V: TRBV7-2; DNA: TGTGCCAGCAGCTCCCAAAGGGGGTTGAGGAACACCGGGGAGCTGTTTTTT; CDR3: CASSSQRGLRNTGELFF
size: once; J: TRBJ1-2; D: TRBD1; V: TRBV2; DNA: TGTGCCAGCAGGGGGGGACAGGGGTTTTATGGCTACACCTTC; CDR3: CASRGGQGFYGYTF